The 2 T cell receptor beta chains presented below share a single source sample, sequenced in a study of blood T cell repertoires in COVID-19. Profiled with immunoSEQ multiplex PCR; TCRdb holds only in-frame clones, not every one. This sample has under 200,000 clones; around 83% occur once, and the top ten carry around 25%. The sample comprised PBMCs or T cells enriched from blood (not recorded which). The source of these receptors is a woman between 40 and 50 years old in a cohort exposed to, infected with or recovered from COVID-19 (not recorded which).

The J gene is TRBJ2-7, the V gene TRBV28; D is unclear. Trimming took 5 bases from V and 4 from J, leaving 12 bases between them. Per germline, CDR1 MDHEN and CDR2 SYDVKM. This CDR3 spans 13 amino acids. The CDR3 loop reads CASSPPSVYEQYF. As DNA, the CDR3 is TGTGCCAGCAGTCCCCCTTCAGTATACGAGCAGTACTTC.

The gene calls are TRBV4-1 and TRBJ2-3; TRBD2 aligns across 7 bases. There are 15 residues in the CDR3. With 7 bases clipped from V and 1 base from J, the junction kept 8 bases outside the gene matches. Per germline, CDR1 MGHRA and CDR2 YSYEKL. The CDR3 is CASTGLADGTDTQYF. The CDR3 nucleotides are TGCGCCAGCACTGGGCTAGCGGATGGCACAGATACGCAGTATTTT.